This T cell receptor beta chain was observed in a study of blood T cell repertoires in COVID-19. Looking at the study overall: Samples taken during acute and convalescent COVID-19 were collected in the United States, Italy and Spain.

The CDR3 covers 13 residues. The V and J ends lost 6 bases and 3 bases, in that order; junction bases with no gene match: 4. Everyone who took part was roughly 18 to 89 years old, and they came from about two dozen US areas. The study assigned cohorts using participant-reported clinical history. The study counted Cohort 3 donors as recovered given two negative PCRs, clearance, or symptom resolution. The data were produced by immunoSEQ multiplex PCR, yet TCRdb's version contains in-frame clones alone and is incomplete. The sample has approximately 300,000 clones; more than 75% are singletons. This TCR came from a woman aged 18-29 years who had recovered from COVID-19. Sequencing used PBMCs or T cells enriched from blood (not recorded which). The gene calls are TRBV12-3 or TRBV12-4 and TRBJ1-1, with TRBD1 identical over 7 bases. This chain's CDR3 is CASSDTGDTEAFF. The CDR3 coding sequence is TGTGCCAGCAGCGACACAGGGGACACTGAAGCTTTCTTT.